A selection of T cell receptor beta chains follows, all from one sample in a study of shared clonotypes between healthy human individuals. The repertoire was sequenced with immunoSEQ multiplex PCR; TCRdb's copy has only in-frame clones and lacks some. Among roughly 1.4 million clones listed, less than 99% were seen once. The sequencing input was naive CD4+ T cells sorted from blood. These receptors came from a man aged 30-40 years in good health. CDR3s include the opening cysteine and the closing phenylalanine or tryptophan. D genes are given only for firm matches. Clone size is given for some rows only: seen once, a few or many times, or a class if the clone is expanded.

j_call d_call v_call clone_size cdr3_nt cdr3_aa
TRBJ1-5 - TRBV28 - TGTGCCAGCAGTTTGGCGCCTCAGCCCCAGCATTTT CASSLAPQPQHF
TRBJ2-7 - TRBV5-1 - TGCGCCAGCAGCTACTGGCGCCTGGGAGGACTCGCGAACGAGCAGTACTTC CASSYWRLGGLANEQYF
TRBJ1-1 - TRBV7-9 - TGTGCCAGCAGCCCGATTCCGGACATACGGAACACTGAAGCTTTCTTT CASSPIPDIRNTEAFF
TRBJ2-1 - TRBV9 - TGTGCCAGCAGCATAGGGCAAGCGGGACAATACAATGAGCAGTTCTTC CASSIGQAGQYNEQFF
TRBJ1-5 TRBD1 TRBV18 - TGTGCCAGCTCACCAGGACAGGGGGTTAATCAGCCCCAGCATTTT CASSPGQGVNQPQHF
TRBJ2-7 - TRBV21-1 - TGTGCCAGCAGCATACACAGTAATCTCTACGAGCAGTACTTC CASSIHSNLYEQYF
TRBJ2-1 TRBD1 TRBV10-3 once TGTGCCATCAGTGAGAATCCCGGACAGGTCACGGTCTTC CAISENPGQVTVF
TRBJ2-3 TRBD2 TRBV20-1 once TGCAGTGCTATGGGGGGGGTTACGCAGTATTTT CSAMGGVTQYF
TRBJ2-7 - TRBV18 once TGTGCCAGCTCACCACGGCCCTACGAGCAGTACTTC CASSPRPYEQYF
TRBJ2-3 TRBD2 TRBV29-1 - TGCAGCGTTTCTAGCGGGAGTGGCGGAGATACGCAGTATTTT CSVSSGSGGDTQYF
TRBJ2-5 - TRBV9 - TGTGCCAGCAGCCTGCGGGTGGGTCAAGAGACCCAGTACTTC CASSLRVGQETQYF
TRBJ2-2 - TRBV7-6 - TGTGCCAGCAGCACCTACAGGGAGAGGTTGACCGGGGAGCTGTTTTTT CASSTYRERLTGELFF
TRBJ2-5 - TRBV10-1 - TGCGCCAGCAGTGAGTTCAGTGAGGGACGAGAGACCCAGTACTTC CASSEFSEGRETQYF